This TCR beta chain was sequenced for a study of cytomegalovirus exposure and HLA in healthy donors (dated by TCRdb to between 2016 and 2019). About the study as a whole: An earlier analysis of about 560 of the donors reported under 300 Gb of sequence data and 117 million unique TCR beta sequences obtained from around 180 million T cells. An early release covering roughly 600 HLA-typed donors comprised about 300 gigabases of sequencing data and 85 million to 100 million unique TCR sequences. Of the 300 to 500 genotyped donors, roughly 80% were placed in the genetic ancestry cluster associated with self-reported Caucasian donors. The study was designed to test whether signatures of past pathogen exposure could be identified by cataloging public T cell receptors. The T cell repertoires of roughly 660 subjects were profiled by immunosequencing and related to cytomegalovirus serostatus. Along with the approximately 620-subject first cohort, a separate validation cohort of over a hundred different subjects was used. High-throughput TCR immunosequencing, statistical association of individual TCRs with disease status, and machine learning were combined to predict cytomegalovirus infection status. In a later analysis, previously published TCR beta repertoires from roughly 710 donors were re-analyzed and high-resolution HLA genotyping was added so that TCR occurrence patterns could be studied. In the later analysis, no new phenotypic data were used to find candidate immune exposures; instead, reliance was placed on TCR beta sequences and their occurrence across donors. An earlier analysis of approximately 640 of the donors applied high-throughput TCR beta sequencing to assess whether each TCR beta V gene segment acted as functional or pseudogenic. Donor age, sex, ethnicity and CMV serostatus were compiled alongside the repertoire data. A later genetic analysis used genome-wide SNP genotypes for about 60% of the roughly 700 donors, treating that subset as a discovery cohort. All discovery cohort repertoires had been generated on a single sequencing platform. HLA typing covered class I and class II loci at four-digit resolution. The number of typed donors differed by locus: about 629-640 for A, B, C, DRB1 and DQB1; roughly 510 for DQA1; approximately 600 for DPA1; and around 470 for DPB1. Because of strong linkage in the cohort, five DR-DQ haplotypes were treated as single units for association and clustering. Among 300 to 500 genotyped donors of the cohort, an average of about 220,000 unique TCR beta nucleotide sequences was sequenced per donor, of which 15% to 20% were non-productive.

Libraries were built with the immunoSEQ multiplex PCR assay. For the multiplex PCR, a mixture combining 60 forward primers for TCR Vbeta segments and 13 reverse primers for TCR Jbeta segments was used. The CDR3 region of rearranged TCR beta genes was amplified from genomic DNA by a multiplex PCR assay. On the Illumina HiSeq System, the amplified TCR beta libraries were sequenced as 87-base-pair reads. The original methods were these. A later analysis tallied around 80 million unique TCR beta chains across the 660 or so repertoires, and around 10 million of those chains were shared by two or more donors. Raw reads were error-corrected and collapsed into unique sequences by a nearest-neighbor algorithm in which closely related sequences were merged to remove PCR and sequencing errors. CDR3 sequences were aligned to IMGT reference sequences to assign V, D and J gene segments. For a sequence to be retained, a match of at least six nucleotides was required to both a V gene segment and a J gene segment. A rearrangement was called productive if the CDR3 had no stop codons and remained in frame with V and J, and every other rearrangement was called non-productive. Following IMGT convention, CDR3 was defined as the stretch from the second conserved V-encoded cysteine up to the conserved J-encoded phenylalanine. In an earlier analysis of some 550 of the donors, sequences lacking an unambiguous match to a single V gene segment were excluded. In an earlier analysis of approximately 560 of the donors, a V segment was called functional when productive rearrangements were above 56.7%, and segregating when the standard deviation between donors exceeded 5%. A statistical classification framework was built to diagnose cytomegalovirus status from the catalog of TCR beta chain sequences. In a later analysis, V and J genes were assigned by comparing TCR nucleotide sequences against IMGT/GENE-DB human TR gene sequences. A later analysis assigned CDR3 sequences and most-parsimonious VDJ recombination scenarios with the TCRdist pipeline. In a later analysis, each TCR beta chain was defined by its CDR3 amino acid sequence together with its V-gene family, and reads without a unique V-gene family were excluded. As a way to deal with suspected cross-contamination and a sequencing artifact, a later analysis dropped 640 or so nucleotide sequences that were highly shared and had low generation probability. In a later analysis, a clonal expansion index was calculated for each public chain from normalized within-repertoire ranks of inferred template counts. Generation probabilities in a later analysis came from a VDJ recombination model fitted to out-of-frame rearrangements, and those results were checked against IGoR. In a later analysis, TCR-TCR, TCR-HLA and TCR-CMV co-occurrence was scored with hypergeometric tests, and a repertoire-size bias correction was applied to TCR pairs. To estimate false discovery rates, a later analysis permuted the HLA or CMV assignments 20 times. A later analysis grouped co-occurring TCRs with DBSCAN, adding TCRdist sequence similarity when clustering within HLA-allele-positive subsets. Co-occurrence clustering excluded repertoires with fewer than 30,000 or more than 120,000 public chains, plus five with anomalous nucleotide sharing. Entries here come from immuneACCESS through TCRdb and include only in-frame sequences with V and J called. Some clones fail to appear in such tables; in the studies checked, an unresolved V gene covers under half of the shortfall, and the cause of the remainder is unknown. V and J calls and clone size are as listed in that table; D and trimming were resolved from the DNA. The sample table contains 100,000 to 150,000 clones; only one count was recorded for 83% of them. Roughly 3.5% of the sample goes to the ten largest clones.

In its sample, this clone was seen once. Its antigen target is currently unknown. Base qualities were left out, and no much larger clone turns up one base away. The cysteine opens and the phenylalanine closes a CDR3 of 13 amino acids. The DNA shown is the 39-base CDR3, in frame from base 1. CDR1 and CDR2 are read off the germline V gene as SGDLS and YYNGEE. The trim is 3 bases for V and 5 bases for J, with a gap of 6 bases between the germline ends. In total, roughly 670 healthy bone marrow donors made up the cohort. Cohort members were all nominally healthy when sampled, although unrecorded immune exposures were likely present. The donor tested CMV seropositive and was one of the 289 seropositive cohort members. A peripheral blood sample was provided by each donor, and peripheral blood mononuclear cells were used for TCR beta sequencing. The Qiagen DNeasy Blood Extraction Kit was used to extract genomic DNA from the blood cell samples.

The full study reports these points: This cohort had only TCR beta chains sequenced, and the lack of alpha or paired-chain data limited which features could be detected. In a later genetic analysis, a missense DCLRE1C variant was associated with V-gene and J-gene trimming of TCR beta chains, and the association was replicated in an independent cohort. At a false discovery rate of 0.05, a later analysis linked approximately 18,000 TCR beta sequences to specific HLA alleles. In an earlier analysis of about 550 of the donors, most TCR beta V segments were observed in productive rearrangements about 90% or about 30% of the time, broadly matching IMGT annotations. Three of the identified cytomegalovirus-associated TCR beta chains were confirmed in vitro to be specific for cytomegalovirus antigens. The presence/absence analyses assumed that sequencing depth was roughly uniform across donors, and that assumption may not be true. The study listed approximately 150 TCR beta chains as associated with cytomegalovirus. Because HLA typing was unavailable for some donors at each locus, only the typed subset was used in association tests. CMV serostatus was the only immune exposure information available for the cohort. About 17 rarely observed V segments, including chromosome 9 orphons, were excluded from the earlier analysis of about 600 of the donors because counts were too low. A group of highly shared sequence variants was considered likely to be a technical artifact of the sequencing pipeline. In a later analysis, the rate of TCR association differed among HLA loci, with DRB1 alleles having the most associated TCRs and HLA-C alleles having the fewest. The authors suggested that the approach could potentially be extended to other disease states and immunological phenotypes. Compared with the approximately 670-donor mean, donors in an Asian-associated ancestry cluster had fewer N-insertions in productive TCRs, according to a later genetic analysis. Most TCR sequences were seen in very few donors, while some public TCRs were found in many individuals. According to a later analysis, parvovirus B19, influenza, CMV and Epstein-Barr virus appeared linked to several top co-occurrence clusters. The classifier was reported to diagnose cytomegalovirus status with high specificity and sensitivity in both the original and validation cohorts. In a later analysis, HLA-associated TCR beta chains were found to be more clonally expanded and to have lower generation probabilities than equally common non-associated chains. Correlated functional status among segregating V segments might reflect linkage disequilibrium, but an unknown experimental factor could not be ruled out. A further reported finding was that TCR beta sequences accurately predicted the HLA-A and HLA-B alleles for most subjects in the first cohort. Strong co-occurrence of HLA alleles, especially DR and DQ, made assigning TCR associations to individual alleles difficult. In a later analysis, most CMV-associated TCR beta chains were found to appear HLA-restricted, with HLA associations seemingly driven largely by CMV exposure. The 87-base-pair reads could not distinguish some IMGT-functional V segments, including TRBV6-2 and TRBV6-3, so those segments were excluded.

The clonotype comes from a woman between 40 and 55 years old in good health and CMV-seropositive. The rearrangement combines TRBV9 with TRBJ1-6; the D gene cannot be resolved reliably. Sample: PBMCs. The CDR3 has the sequence CASSARDNSPLHF. The DNA sequence reads TGTGCCAGCAGCGCTCGCGATAATTCACCCCTCCACTTT.